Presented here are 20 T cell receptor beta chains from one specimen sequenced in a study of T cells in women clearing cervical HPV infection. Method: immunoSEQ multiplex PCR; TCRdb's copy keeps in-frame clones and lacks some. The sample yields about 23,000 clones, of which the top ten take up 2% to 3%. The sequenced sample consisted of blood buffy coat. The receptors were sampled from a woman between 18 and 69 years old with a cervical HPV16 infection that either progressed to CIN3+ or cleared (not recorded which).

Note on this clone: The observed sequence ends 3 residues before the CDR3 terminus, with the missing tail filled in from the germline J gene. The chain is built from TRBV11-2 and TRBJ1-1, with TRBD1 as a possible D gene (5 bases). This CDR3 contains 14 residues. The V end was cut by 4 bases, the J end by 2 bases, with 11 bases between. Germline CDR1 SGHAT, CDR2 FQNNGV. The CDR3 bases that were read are TGTGCCAGCAGCTACGCAGGGATTAACACTGAA. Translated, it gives CASSYAGINTE. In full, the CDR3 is CASSYAGINTEAFF.

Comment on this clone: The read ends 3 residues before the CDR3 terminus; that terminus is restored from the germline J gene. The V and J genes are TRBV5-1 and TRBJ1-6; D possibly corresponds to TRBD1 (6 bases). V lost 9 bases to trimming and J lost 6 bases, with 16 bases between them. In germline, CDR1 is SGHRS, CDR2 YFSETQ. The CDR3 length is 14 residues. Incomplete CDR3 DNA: TGCGCCACTCGACAGGATTTTCGTAATTCACCC. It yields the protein CATRQDFRNSP. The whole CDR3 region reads CATRQDFRNSPLHF.

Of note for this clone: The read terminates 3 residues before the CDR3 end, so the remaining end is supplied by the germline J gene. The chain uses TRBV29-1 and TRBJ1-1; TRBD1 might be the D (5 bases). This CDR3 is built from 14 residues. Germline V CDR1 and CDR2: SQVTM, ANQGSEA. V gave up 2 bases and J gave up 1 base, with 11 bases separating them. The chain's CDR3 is CSVENRPTNTEAFF. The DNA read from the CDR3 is TGCAGCGTTGAAAACAGGCCGACGAACACTGAA.

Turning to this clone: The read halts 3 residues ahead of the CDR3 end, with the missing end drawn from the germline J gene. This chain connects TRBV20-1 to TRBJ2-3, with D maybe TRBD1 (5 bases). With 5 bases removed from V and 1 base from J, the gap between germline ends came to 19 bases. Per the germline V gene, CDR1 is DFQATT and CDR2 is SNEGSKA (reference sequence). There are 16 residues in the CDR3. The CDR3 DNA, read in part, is TGCAGTGCTTTCAAGGACGATGAAGGGGGCACAGATACG. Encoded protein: CSAFKDDEGGTDT. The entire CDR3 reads CSAFKDDEGGTDTQYF.

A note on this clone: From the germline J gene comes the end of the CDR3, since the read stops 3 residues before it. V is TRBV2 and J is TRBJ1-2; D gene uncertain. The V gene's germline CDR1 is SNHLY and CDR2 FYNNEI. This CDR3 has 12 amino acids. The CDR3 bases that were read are TGTGCCAGCAGTGAAGGAATCGGGGGC. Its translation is CASSEGIGG. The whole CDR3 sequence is CASSEGIGGYTF.

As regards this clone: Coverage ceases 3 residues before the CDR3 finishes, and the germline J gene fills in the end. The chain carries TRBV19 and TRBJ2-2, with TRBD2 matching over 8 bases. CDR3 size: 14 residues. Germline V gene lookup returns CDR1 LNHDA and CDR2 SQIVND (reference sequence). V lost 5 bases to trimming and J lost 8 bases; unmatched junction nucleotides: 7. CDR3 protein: CASSSGRGSGELFF. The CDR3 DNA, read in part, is TGTGCCAGTAGTTCCGGGAGGGGCTCGGGGGAG.

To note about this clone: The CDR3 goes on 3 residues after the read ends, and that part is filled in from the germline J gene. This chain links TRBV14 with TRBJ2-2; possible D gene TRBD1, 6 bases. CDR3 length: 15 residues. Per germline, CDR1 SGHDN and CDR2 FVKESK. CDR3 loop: CASSPSGGLNEKLFF. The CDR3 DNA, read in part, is TGTGCCAGCAGCCCGAGTGGGGGCCTGAATGAAAAG.

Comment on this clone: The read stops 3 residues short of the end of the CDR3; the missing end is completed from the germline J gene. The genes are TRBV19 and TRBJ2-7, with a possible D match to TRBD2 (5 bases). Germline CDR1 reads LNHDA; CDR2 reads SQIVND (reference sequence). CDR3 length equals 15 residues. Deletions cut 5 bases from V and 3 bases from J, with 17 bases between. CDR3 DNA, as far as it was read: TGTGCCAGTAGTGCGCTAGCTCCTCCCTTCTACGAG. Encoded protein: CASSALAPPFYE. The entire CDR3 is CASSALAPPFYEQYF. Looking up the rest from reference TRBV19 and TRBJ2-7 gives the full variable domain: DGGITQSPKYLFRKEGQNVTLSCEQNLNHDAMYWYRQDPGQGLRLIYYSQIVNDFQKGDIAEGYSVSREKKESFPLTVTSAQKNPTAFYLCASSALAPPFYEQYFGPGTRLTVT.

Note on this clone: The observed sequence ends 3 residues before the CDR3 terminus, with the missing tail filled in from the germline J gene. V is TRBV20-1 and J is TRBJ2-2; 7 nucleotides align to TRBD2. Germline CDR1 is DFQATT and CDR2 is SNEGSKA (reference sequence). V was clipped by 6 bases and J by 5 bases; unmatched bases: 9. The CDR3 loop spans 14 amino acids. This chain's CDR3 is CSAPGREWTGELFF. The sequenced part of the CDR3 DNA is TGCAGTGCCCCGGGGAGGGAGTGGACCGGGGAG.

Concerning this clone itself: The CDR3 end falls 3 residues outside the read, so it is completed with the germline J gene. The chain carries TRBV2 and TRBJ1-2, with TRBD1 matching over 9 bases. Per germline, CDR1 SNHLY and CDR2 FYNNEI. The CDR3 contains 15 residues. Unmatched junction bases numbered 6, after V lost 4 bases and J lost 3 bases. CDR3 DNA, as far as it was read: TGTGCCAGCAGTGGTAACAGGGGGCGAGACTATGGC. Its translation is CASSGNRGRDYG. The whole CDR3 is CASSGNRGRDYGYTF.

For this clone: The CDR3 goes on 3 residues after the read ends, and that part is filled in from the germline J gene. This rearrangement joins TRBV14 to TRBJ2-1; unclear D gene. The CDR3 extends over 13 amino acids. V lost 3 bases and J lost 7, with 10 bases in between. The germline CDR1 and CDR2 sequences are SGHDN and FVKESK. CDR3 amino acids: CASSQPLGNEQFF. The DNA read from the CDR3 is TGTGCCAGCAGCCAGCCTTTAGGGAATGAG.

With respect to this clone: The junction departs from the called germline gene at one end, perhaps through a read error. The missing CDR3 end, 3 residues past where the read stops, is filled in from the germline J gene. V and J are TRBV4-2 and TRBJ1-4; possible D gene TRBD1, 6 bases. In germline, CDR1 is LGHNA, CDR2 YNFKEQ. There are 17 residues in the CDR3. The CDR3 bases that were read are TGCGCCAGCAGCCAAGTAACAGGGAGCTCCTATAATTCACCA. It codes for CASSQVTGSSYNSP. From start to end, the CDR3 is CASSQVTGSSYNSPLFF.

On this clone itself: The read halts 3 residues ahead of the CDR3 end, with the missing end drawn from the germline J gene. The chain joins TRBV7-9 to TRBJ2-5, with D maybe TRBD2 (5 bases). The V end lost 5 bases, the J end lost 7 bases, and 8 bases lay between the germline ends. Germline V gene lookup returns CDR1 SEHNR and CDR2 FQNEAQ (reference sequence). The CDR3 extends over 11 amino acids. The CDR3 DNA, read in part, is TGTGCCAGCAGCCGGGGATGGACC. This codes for CASSRGWT. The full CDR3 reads CASSRGWTQYF.

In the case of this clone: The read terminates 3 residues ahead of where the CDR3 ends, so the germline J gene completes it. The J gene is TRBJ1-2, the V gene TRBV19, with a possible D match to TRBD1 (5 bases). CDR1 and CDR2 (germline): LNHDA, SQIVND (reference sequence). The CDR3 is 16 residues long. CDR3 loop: CASSTQSGRGMETYTF. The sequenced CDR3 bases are TGTGCCAGTAGTACACAAAGCGGGAGGGGTATGGAGACC.

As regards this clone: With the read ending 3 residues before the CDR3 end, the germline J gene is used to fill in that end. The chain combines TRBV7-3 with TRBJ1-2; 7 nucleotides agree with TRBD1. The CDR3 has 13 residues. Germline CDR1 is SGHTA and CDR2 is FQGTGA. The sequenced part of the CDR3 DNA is TGTGCCAGCAGCTTACCCGGACAGGACATC. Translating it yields CASSLPGQDI. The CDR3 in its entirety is CASSLPGQDIYTF.

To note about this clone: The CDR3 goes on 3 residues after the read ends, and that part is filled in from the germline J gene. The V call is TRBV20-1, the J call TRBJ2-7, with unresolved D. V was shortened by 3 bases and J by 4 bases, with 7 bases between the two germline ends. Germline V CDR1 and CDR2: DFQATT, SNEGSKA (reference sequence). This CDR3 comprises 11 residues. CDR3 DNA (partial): TGCAGTGCTAGTCAAGGGTACGAG. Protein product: CSASQGYE. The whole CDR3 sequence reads CSASQGYEQYF.

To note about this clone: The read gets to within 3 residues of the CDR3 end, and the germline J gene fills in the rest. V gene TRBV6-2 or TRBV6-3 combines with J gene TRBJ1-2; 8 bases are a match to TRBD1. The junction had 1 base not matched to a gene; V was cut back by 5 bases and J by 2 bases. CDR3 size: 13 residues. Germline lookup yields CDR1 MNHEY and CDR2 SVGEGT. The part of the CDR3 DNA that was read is TGTGCCAGCAGTAGACAGGGGAACTATGGC. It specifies CASSRQGNYG. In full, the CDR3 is CASSRQGNYGYTF.

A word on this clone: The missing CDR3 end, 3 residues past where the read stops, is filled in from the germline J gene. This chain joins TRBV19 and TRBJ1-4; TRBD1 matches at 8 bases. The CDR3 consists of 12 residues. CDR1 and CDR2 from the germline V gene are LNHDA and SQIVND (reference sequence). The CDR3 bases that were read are TGTGCCAGTATGTCGGACAGGGCGAAA. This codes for CASMSDRAK. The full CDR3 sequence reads CASMSDRAKLFF.

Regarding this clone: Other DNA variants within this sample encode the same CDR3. Incomplete CDR3 DNA: TGTGCCAGCAGTCTTACAACAGGAGTCAACACTGAA. Translating gives CASSLTTGVNTE. The full CDR3 reads CASSLTTGVNTEAFF. The chain links TRBV7-2 to TRBJ1-1, with a possible D match to TRBD1 (5 bases). The observed sequence ends 3 residues before the CDR3 terminus, with the missing tail filled in from the germline J gene. Germline assignment: CDR1 SGHTA and CDR2 FQGNSA. The CDR3 is made up of 15 amino acids. V lost 6 bases to trimming and J lost 2 bases, with 16 bases between them.

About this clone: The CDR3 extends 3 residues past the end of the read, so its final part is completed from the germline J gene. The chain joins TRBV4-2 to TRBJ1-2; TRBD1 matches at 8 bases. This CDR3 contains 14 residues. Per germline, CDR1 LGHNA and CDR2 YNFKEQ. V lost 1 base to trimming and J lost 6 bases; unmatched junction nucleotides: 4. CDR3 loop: CASSQGGQANGYTF. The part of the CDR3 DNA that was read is TGTGCCAGCAGCCAAGGGGGACAGGCGAATGGC.